The clone carrying this TCR beta chain was observed a single time. The antigen remains unidentified. The CDR3 is made up of 15 amino acids. V lost 2 bases and J lost 2; bases outside the gene matches: 1. Germline CDR1 is MGHRA and CDR2 is YSYEKL. Full-length variable regions came from constant-region reverse primers plus semi-nested Nested Universal Primer A PCR. TCRdb called the 5' RACE reads again in MiXCR, with one record for every CDR3 protein. The table lists some 31,000 distinct CDR3 sequences, roughly 24% of them singletons, with roughly 4% in the top ten. CD25-based Treg depletion was applied to purified naive CD4+ T cells. Findings and limits, study-wide: Tumor memory CD4+ T cell TCR gene usage clustered with blood and lymph node memory CD4+ cells and lymph node naive CD4+ cells.

Material: naive CD4+ T cells sorted from a lymph node. Subset: naive CD4+ T cells, CD4+CD45RA+CD25-. The J gene is TRBJ2-7, the V gene TRBV4-1; 12 bases fit TRBD2. This clonotype was sampled from a female donor with breast cancer. Here the CDR3 reads CASSQSSGRAYEQYF. As DNA, the CDR3 is TGCGCCAGCAGCCAATCTAGCGGGAGGGCCTACGAGCAGTACTTC.